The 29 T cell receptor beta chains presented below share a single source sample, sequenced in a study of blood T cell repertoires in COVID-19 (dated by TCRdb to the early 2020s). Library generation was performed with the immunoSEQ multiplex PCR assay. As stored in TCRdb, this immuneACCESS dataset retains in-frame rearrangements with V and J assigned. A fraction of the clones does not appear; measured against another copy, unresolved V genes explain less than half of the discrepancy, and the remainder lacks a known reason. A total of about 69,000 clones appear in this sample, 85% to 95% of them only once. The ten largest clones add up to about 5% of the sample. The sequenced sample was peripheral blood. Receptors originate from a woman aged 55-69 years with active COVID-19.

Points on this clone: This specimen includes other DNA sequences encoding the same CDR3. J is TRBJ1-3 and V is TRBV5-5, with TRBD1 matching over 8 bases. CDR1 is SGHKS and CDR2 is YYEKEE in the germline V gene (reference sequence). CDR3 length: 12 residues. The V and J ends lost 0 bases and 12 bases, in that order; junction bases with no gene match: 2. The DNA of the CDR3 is TGTGCCAGCAGCTTGGCAGGGGGCGGCATATATTTT. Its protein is CASSLAGGGIYF.

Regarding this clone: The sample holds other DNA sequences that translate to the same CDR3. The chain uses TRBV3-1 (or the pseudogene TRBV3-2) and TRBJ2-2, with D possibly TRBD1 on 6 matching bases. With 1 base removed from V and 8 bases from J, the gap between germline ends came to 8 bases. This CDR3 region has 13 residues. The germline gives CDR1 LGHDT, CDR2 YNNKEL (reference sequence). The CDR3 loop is CASSQARGGELFF. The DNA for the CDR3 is TGTGCCAGCAGCCAAGCCAGGGGAGGGGAGCTGTTTTTT.

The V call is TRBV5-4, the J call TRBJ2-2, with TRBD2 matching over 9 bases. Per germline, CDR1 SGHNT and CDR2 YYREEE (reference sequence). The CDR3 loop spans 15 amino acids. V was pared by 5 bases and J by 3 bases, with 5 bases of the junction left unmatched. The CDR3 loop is CASSSGRVYTGELFF. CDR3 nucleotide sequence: TGTGCCAGCAGTAGCGGGAGAGTTTACACCGGGGAGCTGTTTTTT.

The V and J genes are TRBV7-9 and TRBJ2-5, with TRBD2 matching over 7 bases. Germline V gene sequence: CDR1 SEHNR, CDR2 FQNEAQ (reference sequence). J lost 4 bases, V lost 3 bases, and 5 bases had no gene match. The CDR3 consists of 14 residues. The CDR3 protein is CASSFREAPETQYF. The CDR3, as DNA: TGTGCCAGCAGCTTTCGGGAGGCCCCAGAGACCCAGTACTTC.

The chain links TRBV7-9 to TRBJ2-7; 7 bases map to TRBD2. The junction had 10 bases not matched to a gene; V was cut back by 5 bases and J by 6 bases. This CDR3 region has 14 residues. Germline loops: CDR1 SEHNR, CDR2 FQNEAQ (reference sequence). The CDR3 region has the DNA TGTGCCAGCAGCGAGGCGGGACTACCGCTCGAGCAGTACTTC. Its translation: CASSEAGLPLEQYF.

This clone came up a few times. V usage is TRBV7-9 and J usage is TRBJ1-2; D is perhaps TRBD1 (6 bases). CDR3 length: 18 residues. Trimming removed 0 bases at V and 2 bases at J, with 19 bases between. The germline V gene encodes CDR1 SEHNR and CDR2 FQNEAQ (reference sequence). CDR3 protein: CASSLAGGHYEGNYGYTF. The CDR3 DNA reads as TGTGCCAGCAGCTTAGCTGGGGGACATTACGAGGGGAACTATGGCTACACCTTC.

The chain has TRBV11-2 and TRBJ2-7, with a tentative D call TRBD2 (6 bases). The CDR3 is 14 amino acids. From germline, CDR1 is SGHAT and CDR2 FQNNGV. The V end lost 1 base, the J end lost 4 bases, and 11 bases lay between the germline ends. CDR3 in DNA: TGTGCCAGCAGCTTAGGGGAGGTGTGGTACGAGCAGTACTTC. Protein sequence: CASSLGEVWYEQYF.

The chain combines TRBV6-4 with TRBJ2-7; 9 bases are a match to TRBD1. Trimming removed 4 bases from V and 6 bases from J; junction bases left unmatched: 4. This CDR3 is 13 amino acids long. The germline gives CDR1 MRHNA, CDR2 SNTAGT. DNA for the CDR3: TGTGCCAGCAGTGGGACAGGGGCCCTCGAGCAGTACTTC. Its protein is CASSGTGALEQYF.

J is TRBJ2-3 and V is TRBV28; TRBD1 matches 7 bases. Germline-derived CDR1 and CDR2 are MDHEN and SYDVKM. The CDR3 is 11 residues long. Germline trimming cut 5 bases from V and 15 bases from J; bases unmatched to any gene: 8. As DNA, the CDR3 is TGTGCCAGCAGTACGGGACAGCCGGTATATTTT. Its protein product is CASSTGQPVYF.

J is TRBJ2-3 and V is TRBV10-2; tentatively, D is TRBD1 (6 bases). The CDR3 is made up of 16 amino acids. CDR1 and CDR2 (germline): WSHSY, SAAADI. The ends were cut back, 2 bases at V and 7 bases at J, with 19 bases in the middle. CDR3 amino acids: CASSEPRGREGNTQYF. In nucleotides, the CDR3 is TGCGCCAGCAGTGAGCCCAGGGGCAGGGAAGGGAATACGCAGTATTTT.

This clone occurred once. The CDR3 reads CASSLASGRAYNEQFF. DNA for the CDR3: TGTGCCAGCAGCTTGGCTAGCGGGAGGGCCTACAATGAGCAGTTCTTC. This sequence joins TRBV7-2 and TRBJ2-1; 12 bases agree with TRBD2. V was clipped by 3 bases and J by 2 bases; unmatched bases: 2. CDR1 and CDR2 from the germline V gene are SGHTA and FQGNSA. The CDR3 has 16 residues.

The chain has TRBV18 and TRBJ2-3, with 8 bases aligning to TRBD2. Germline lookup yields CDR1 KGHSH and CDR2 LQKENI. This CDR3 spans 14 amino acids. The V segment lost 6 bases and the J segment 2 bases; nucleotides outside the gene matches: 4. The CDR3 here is CASSVAGLTDTQYF. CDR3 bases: TGTGCCAGCTCCGTAGCGGGACTCACAGATACGCAGTATTTT. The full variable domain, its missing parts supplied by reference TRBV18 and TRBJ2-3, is NAGVMQNPRHLVRRRGQEARLRCSPMKGHSHVYWYRQLPEEGLKFMVYLQKENIIDESGMPKERFSAEFPKEGPSILRIQQVVRGDSAAYFCASSVAGLTDTQYFGPGTRLTVL.

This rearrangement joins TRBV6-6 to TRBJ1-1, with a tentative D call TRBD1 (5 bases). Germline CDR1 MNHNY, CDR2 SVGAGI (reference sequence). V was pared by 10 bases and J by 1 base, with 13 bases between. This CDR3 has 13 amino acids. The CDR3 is CATIGAENTEAFF. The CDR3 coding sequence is TGTGCCACAATAGGGGCAGAGAACACTGAAGCTTTCTTT.

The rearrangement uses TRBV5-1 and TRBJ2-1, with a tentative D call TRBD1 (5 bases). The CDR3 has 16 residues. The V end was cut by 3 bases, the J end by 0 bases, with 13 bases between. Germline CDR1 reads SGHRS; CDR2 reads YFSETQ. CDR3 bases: TGCGCCAGCAGCTCGTGGGGCGGAACCTCCTACAATGAGCAGTTCTTC. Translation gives CASSSWGGTSYNEQFF.

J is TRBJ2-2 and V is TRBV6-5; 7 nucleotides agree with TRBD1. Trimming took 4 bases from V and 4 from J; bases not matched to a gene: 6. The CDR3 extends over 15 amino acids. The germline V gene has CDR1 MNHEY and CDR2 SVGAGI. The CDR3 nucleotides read TGTGCCAGCAGTTCTTACCCAGGGGGCACCGGGGAGCTGTTTTTT. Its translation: CASSSYPGGTGELFF.

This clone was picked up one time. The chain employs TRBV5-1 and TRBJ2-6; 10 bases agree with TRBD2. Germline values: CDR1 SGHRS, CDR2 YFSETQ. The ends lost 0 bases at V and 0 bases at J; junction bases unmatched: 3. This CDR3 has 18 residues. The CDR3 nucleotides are TGCGCCAGCAGCTTGGAGCCTAGCGGGAGCTCTGGGGCCAACGTCCTGACTTTC. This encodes CASSLEPSGSSGANVLTF.

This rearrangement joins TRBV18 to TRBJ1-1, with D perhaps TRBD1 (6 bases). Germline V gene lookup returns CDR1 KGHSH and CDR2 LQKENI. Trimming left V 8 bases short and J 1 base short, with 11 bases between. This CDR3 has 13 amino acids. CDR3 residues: CASLTGRNTEAFF. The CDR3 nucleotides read TGTGCCAGCCTTACAGGGAGGAACACTGAAGCTTTCTTT. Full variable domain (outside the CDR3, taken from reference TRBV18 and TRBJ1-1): NAGVMQNPRHLVRRRGQEARLRCSPMKGHSHVYWYRQLPEEGLKFMVYLQKENIIDESGMPKERFSAEFPKEGPSILRIQQVVRGDSAAYFCASLTGRNTEAFFGQGTRLTVV.

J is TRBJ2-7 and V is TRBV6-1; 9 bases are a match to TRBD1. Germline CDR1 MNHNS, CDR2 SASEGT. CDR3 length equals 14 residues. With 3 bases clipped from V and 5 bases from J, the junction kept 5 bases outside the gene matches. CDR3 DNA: TGTGCCAGCAGTGAGGGGGACAGGGAAGACGAGCAGTACTTC. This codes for CASSEGDREDEQYF.

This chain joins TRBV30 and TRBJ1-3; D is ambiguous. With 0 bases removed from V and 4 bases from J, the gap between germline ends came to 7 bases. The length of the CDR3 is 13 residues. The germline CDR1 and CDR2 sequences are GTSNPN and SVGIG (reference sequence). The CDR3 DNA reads TGTGCCTGGAGTGTAGCGCGAGGAAACACCATATATTTT. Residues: CAWSVARGNTIYF.

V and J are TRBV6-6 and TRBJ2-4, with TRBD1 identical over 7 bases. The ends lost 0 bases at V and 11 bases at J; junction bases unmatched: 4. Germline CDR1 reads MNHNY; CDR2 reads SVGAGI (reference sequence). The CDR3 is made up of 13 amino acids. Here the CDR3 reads CASSYSTGSFQYF. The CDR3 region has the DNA TGTGCCAGCAGTTACTCGACAGGGTCGTTTCAGTACTTC.

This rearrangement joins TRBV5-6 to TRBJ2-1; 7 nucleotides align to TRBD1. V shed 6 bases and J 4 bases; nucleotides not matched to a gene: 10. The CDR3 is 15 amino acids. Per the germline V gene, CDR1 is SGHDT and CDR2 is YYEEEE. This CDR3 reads CASILSGTAYNEQFF. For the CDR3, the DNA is TGTGCCAGCATCCTCTCCGGGACAGCTTACAATGAGCAGTTCTTC.

CDR3 sequence reads: CASSLVTSQRQYF. The CDR3 DNA sequence: TGTGCCAGCAGCTTAGTGACTAGTCAGCGGCAGTACTTC. The chain couples TRBV7-2 to TRBJ2-7; a weak D match, TRBD2 (6 bases). This CDR3 is 13 amino acids long. The germline gives CDR1 SGHTA, CDR2 FQGNSA. Between the trimmed V and J ends, which lost 1 base and 9 bases, there was a span of 13 bases.

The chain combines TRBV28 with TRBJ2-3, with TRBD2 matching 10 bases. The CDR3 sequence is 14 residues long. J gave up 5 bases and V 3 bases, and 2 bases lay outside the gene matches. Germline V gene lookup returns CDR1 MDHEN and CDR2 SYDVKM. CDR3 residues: CASSFSGRKDTQYF. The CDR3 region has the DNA TGTGCCAGCAGTTTTAGCGGGAGGAAAGATACGCAGTATTTT.

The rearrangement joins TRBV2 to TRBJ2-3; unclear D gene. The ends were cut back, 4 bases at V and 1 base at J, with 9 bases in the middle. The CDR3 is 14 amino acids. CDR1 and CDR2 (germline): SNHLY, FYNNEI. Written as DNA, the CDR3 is TGTGCCAGCAGTGGCGGCATTGGCACAGATACGCAGTATTTT. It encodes CASSGGIGTDTQYF.

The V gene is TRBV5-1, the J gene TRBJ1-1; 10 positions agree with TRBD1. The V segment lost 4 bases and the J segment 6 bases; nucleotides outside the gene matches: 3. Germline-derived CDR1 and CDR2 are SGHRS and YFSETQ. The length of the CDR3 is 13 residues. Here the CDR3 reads CASSGTGEPEAFF. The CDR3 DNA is TGCGCCAGCAGCGGGACAGGGGAGCCTGAAGCTTTCTTT. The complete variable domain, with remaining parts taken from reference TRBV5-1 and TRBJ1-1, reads KAGVTQTPRYLIKTRGQQVTLSCSPISGHRSVSWYQQTPGQGLQFLFEYFSETQRNKGNFPGRFSGRQFSNSRSEMNVSTLELGDSALYLCASSGTGEPEAFFGQGTRLTVV.

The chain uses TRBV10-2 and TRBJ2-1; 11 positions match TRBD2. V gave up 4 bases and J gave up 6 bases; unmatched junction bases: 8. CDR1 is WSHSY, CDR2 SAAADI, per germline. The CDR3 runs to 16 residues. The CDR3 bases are TGCGCCAGCAGTGCAACACTAGCGGGAGCGTTCAATGAGCAGTTCTTC. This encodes CASSATLAGAFNEQFF.

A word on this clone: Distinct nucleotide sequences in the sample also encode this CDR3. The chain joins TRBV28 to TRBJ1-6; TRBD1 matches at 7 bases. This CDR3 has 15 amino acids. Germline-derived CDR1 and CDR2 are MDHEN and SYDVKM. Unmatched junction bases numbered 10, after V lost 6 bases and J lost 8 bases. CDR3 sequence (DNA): TGTGCCAGCAGAGGGACAGAGAGAAAGGATTCACCCCTCCACTTT. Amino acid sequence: CASRGTERKDSPLHF.

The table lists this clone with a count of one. The CDR3 loop is CASSARQVGDQPQHF. For the CDR3, the DNA is TGTGCCAGTAGTGCAAGACAGGTCGGAGATCAGCCCCAGCATTTT. This rearrangement joins TRBV19 to TRBJ1-5; the D gene is possibly TRBD1 (6 bases). Between the trimmed V and J ends, which lost 5 bases and 5 bases, there was a span of 16 bases. Germline values: CDR1 LNHDA, CDR2 SQIVND (reference sequence). CDR3 length: 15 amino acids.

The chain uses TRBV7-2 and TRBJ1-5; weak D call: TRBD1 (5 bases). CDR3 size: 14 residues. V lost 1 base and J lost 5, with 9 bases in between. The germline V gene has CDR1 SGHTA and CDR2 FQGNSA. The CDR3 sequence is CASSLGQSYQPQHF. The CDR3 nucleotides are TGTGCCAGCAGCTTAGGACAGAGCTATCAGCCCCAGCATTTT.